This is a list of T cell receptor beta chains from one sample in a study of CD8 T cells in ankylosing spondylitis. TCRdb recomputed calls from the 5' RACE reads with MiXCR, one row per CDR3 protein. Among over 700,000 distinct CDR3 sequences, about 20% were seen once, and the ten largest hold about 20%. The sequenced material came from blood, either unsorted or a sorted T cell fraction (not recorded which). These receptors originate from a male donor with ankylosing spondylitis. The CDR3 runs from the conserved cysteine through the conserved F or W. D genes are given only for firm matches. Only part of the rows carry a size: once, few, many, or a class if the clone is expanded.

TRBJ2-7 | 15 | - | TRBV20-1 | - | TGCAGTGCTACTGCTCCTGCGGTTAGCTCCTACGAGCAGTACTTC | CSATAPAVSSYEQYF
TRBJ1-3 | 14 | - | TRBV20-1 | - | TGCAGTGCTAGAAATCCCCTTGTTGGAAACACCATATATTTT | CSARNPLVGNTIYF
TRBJ2-2 | 14 | - | TRBV12-3/TRBV12-4 | - | TGTGCCAGCATTGGTACTGAGGTCGCCGGGGAGCTGTTTTTT | CASIGTEVAGELFF
TRBJ2-1 | 17 | - | TRBV15 | TRBD2 | TGTGCCACCAGCAGAGAAGACGGGGGGAGCTCCTACAATGAGCAGTTCTTC | CATSREDGGSSYNEQFF
TRBJ2-3 | 15 | few | TRBV5-1 | - | TGCGCCAGCAGCTTGACGGAGGGAAGCACAGATACGCAGTATTTT | CASSLTEGSTDTQYF
TRBJ2-5 | 15 | - | TRBV7-2 | - | TGTGCCAGCAGCTACCGGGACCTACTTCAAGAGACCCAGTACTTC | CASSYRDLLQETQYF
TRBJ2-5 | 15 | many | TRBV5-1 | TRBD1 | TGCGCCAGCAGCCGGACAGGGGACAACCAAGAGACCCAGTACTTC | CASSRTGDNQETQYF
TRBJ1-2 | 13 | few | TRBV6-5 | - | TGTGCCAGCAGTTACTCGGAGTTCTATGGCTACACCTTC | CASSYSEFYGYTF
TRBJ2-5 | 15 | few | TRBV12-3/TRBV12-4 | - | TGTGCCAGCAGTTTACGCAGGAGCCCCTTCGGGACCCAGTACTTC | CASSLRRSPFGTQYF
TRBJ1-1 | 15 | few | TRBV6-1 | - | TGTGCCAGCACCGCGACAGGACACATGAACACTGAAGCTTTCTTT | CASTATGHMNTEAFF
TRBJ2-1 | 17 | - | TRBV6-2/TRBV6-3 | TRBD2 | TGTGCCAGCAGCCCAATGGGGGGGACTAGCGGGAAAAATGAGCAGTTCTTC | CASSPMGGTSGKNEQFF
TRBJ2-7 | 13 | - | TRBV20-1 | TRBD1 | TGCAGTGCAATTAGACAGGGTAGAAACGAGCAGTACTTC | CSAIRQGRNEQYF
TRBJ2-2 | 16 | few | TRBV5-5 | TRBD2 | TGTGCCAGCAGCTTGGGAATAGCGGGGGGGCCCGGGGAGCTGTTTTTT | CASSLGIAGGPGELFF
TRBJ2-3 | 17 | many | TRBV6-2/TRBV6-3 | TRBD2 | TGTGCCAGCAGCAACGGCAGGCGGGGGGGCAGCACAGATACGCAGTATTTT | CASSNGRRGGSTDTQYF
TRBJ1-6 | 13 | - | TRBV10-3 | - | TGTGCCATCAGTGACGGGGTAAATTCACCCCTCCACTTT | CAISDGVNSPLHF
TRBJ2-2 | 15 | - | TRBV5-1 | - | TGCGCCAGCAGCTTGGAGGCAGGGCGAGGCGGGGAGCTGTTTTTT | CASSLEAGRGGELFF
TRBJ2-1 | 17 | - | TRBV11-2 | - | TGTGCCAGCAGTCTTGAACCAACAGTTAACCCCTACAATGAGCAGTTCTTC | CASSLEPTVNPYNEQFF
TRBJ1-1 | 18 | many | TRBV12-3/TRBV12-4 | - | TGTGCCAGCAGTTTATGGTCGGGCAGGGGAACAAGGAACACTGAAGCTTTCTTT | CASSLWSGRGTRNTEAFF
TRBJ2-7 | 15 | - | TRBV14 | TRBD1 | TGTGCCAGCAGCAGACGAACAGGGGAAGGCTACGAGCAGTACTTC | CASSRRTGEGYEQYF
TRBJ1-1 | 15 | few | TRBV13 | TRBD1 | TGTGCCAGCAGCACTCCGGGACAGGGGGTTTCTGAAGCTTTCTTT | CASSTPGQGVSEAFF
TRBJ2-3 | 13 | - | TRBV7-6 | - | TGTGCCAGCGGAGGACTATCGGGAGATACGCAGTATTTT | CASGGLSGDTQYF
TRBJ1-1 | 15 | - | TRBV7-2 | TRBD1 | TGTGCCAGCAGCGAACAGGGGTCGGGGGACACTGAAGCTTTCTTT | CASSEQGSGDTEAFF
TRBJ1-3 | 16 | few | TRBV5-6 | TRBD1 | TGTGCCAGCAGCACACAACAGGGGCTCCCTGGAAACACCATATATTTT | CASSTQQGLPGNTIYF
TRBJ1-3 | 16 | - | TRBV19 | - | TGTGCCAGTAGTATCGGGGGGACGGTCTCTGGAAACACCATATATTTT | CASSIGGTVSGNTIYF
TRBJ2-5 | 14 | - | TRBV6-5 | - | TGTGCCAGCAGTTACTCTTTGTACGAAGAGACCCAGTACTTC | CASSYSLYEETQYF
TRBJ2-5 | 14 | - | TRBV6-4 | - | TGTGCCAGCAGTGCGGGGACTGTAAAAGAGACCCAGTACTTC | CASSAGTVKETQYF
TRBJ2-3 | 14 | - | TRBV6-2/TRBV6-3 | - | TGTGCCAGCAGTTACGCCCCAGGCACAGATACGCAGTATTTT | CASSYAPGTDTQYF
TRBJ2-1 | 14 | few | TRBV12-3/TRBV12-4 | - | TGTGCCAGCAGTTGGGCAGGGATCAACAATGAGCAGTTCTTC | CASSWAGINNEQFF
TRBJ1-6 | 17 | - | TRBV2 | - | TGTGCCAGCAGTGAGCAGGGCCCGAGCTCCTATAATTCACCCCTCCACTTT | CASSEQGPSSYNSPLHF